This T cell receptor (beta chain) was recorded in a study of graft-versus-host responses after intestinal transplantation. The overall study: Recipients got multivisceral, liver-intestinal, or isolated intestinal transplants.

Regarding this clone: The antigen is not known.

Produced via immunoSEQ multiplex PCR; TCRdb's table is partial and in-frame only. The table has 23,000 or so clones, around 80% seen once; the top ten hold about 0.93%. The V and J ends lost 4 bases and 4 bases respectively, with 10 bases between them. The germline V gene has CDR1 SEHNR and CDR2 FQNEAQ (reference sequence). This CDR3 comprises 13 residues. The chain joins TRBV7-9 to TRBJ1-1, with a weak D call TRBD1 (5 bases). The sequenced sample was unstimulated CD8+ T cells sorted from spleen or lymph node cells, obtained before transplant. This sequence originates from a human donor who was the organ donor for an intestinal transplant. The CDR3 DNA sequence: TGTGCCAGCAGCTACCCGGGGGTCACTGAAGCTTTCTTT. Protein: CASSYPGVTEAFF.